The 22 T cell receptor beta chains listed next were all sequenced from one sample in a study of blood T cell repertoires in COVID-19. Measured with immunoSEQ multiplex PCR; TCRdb has only the in-frame clones, and not every one. The sample consists of 140,000 or so clones, approximately 85% of them appearing once. The sample consisted of peripheral blood. The receptor source for this set is a woman aged 80 or over with acute or convalescent COVID-19.

This chain links TRBV28 with TRBJ2-3; 8 bases are shared with TRBD1. This CDR3 has 17 residues. Germline CDR1 reads MDHEN; CDR2 reads SYDVKM. Unmatched junction bases numbered 14, after V lost 7 bases and J lost 2 bases. CDR3 DNA sequence: TGTGCCAGCACCCCCCTTGGTGGACAGGGAATCACAGATACGCAGTATTTT. Encoded protein: CASTPLGGQGITDTQYF.

V usage is TRBV3-1 (or the pseudogene TRBV3-2) and J usage is TRBJ1-1; the D is unclear. V lost 4 bases, J lost 1 base, and 13 bases lay in between. Germline V gene sequence: CDR1 LGHDT, CDR2 YNNKEL (reference sequence). This CDR3 comprises 15 residues. In nucleotides, the CDR3 is TGTGCCAGCAGCCGACATTTTTTCGGGAACACTGAAGCTTTCTTT. Residues: CASSRHFFGNTEAFF.

The rearrangement joins TRBV29-1 to TRBJ2-1, with TRBD1 matching over 7 bases. This CDR3 has 15 amino acids. Germline loops: CDR1 SQVTM, CDR2 ANQGSEA. Losses at the gene ends were 4 bases for V and 2 bases for J; bases not matched to a gene: 8. CDR3 sequence: CSVAPDRHPYNEQFF. The CDR3 coding sequence is TGCAGCGTTGCCCCGGACAGGCATCCCTACAATGAGCAGTTCTTC.

Comment on this clone: A much larger clonotype is one base distant, so this may be a read error. This rearrangement joins TRBV27 to TRBJ2-7, with a weak D call TRBD1 (6 bases). Germline V CDR1 and CDR2: MNHEY, SMNVEV (reference sequence). The ends were cut back, 2 bases at V and 0 bases at J, with 8 bases in the middle. This CDR3 is built from 14 residues. The CDR3 reads CASSLRTASYEQYF. The CDR3 coding sequence is TGTGCCAGCAGTTTAAGGACAGCCTCCTACGAGCAGTACTTC.

V and J are TRBV29-1 and TRBJ2-7; D may be TRBD1 (6 bases). CDR3 length equals 15 residues. CDR1 SQVTM and CDR2 ANQGSEA come from the germline V gene. The V gene lost 2 bases and the J gene lost 3 bases, with 17 bases spanning the gap. The CDR3 region has the DNA TGCAGCGTTGAAACAGCCGGGACACCGATCTACGAGCAGTACTTC. Translated: CSVETAGTPIYEQYF.

This sequence joins TRBV7-9 and TRBJ1-1, with D perhaps matching TRBD1 (5 bases). Per the germline V gene, CDR1 is SEHNR and CDR2 is FQNEAQ (reference sequence). CDR3 size: 13 residues. V gave up 5 bases and J gave up 3 bases, with 10 bases separating them. The chain's CDR3 is CASSITGDTEAFF. The DNA for the CDR3 is TGTGCCAGCAGCATCACAGGTGACACTGAAGCTTTCTTT.

V gene TRBV30 combines with J gene TRBJ1-3; D perhaps matches TRBD1 (5 bases). The CDR3 consists of 13 residues. V was shortened by 5 bases and J by 2 bases, with 10 bases between the two germline ends. Germline V CDR1 and CDR2: GTSNPN, SVGIG (reference sequence). Here the CDR3 reads CAWDGGAGNTIYF. CDR3 sequence (DNA): TGTGCCTGGGACGGGGGTGCTGGAAACACCATATATTTT.

This chain links TRBV5-1 with TRBJ1-1; D may be TRBD1 (6 bases). Trimming stripped 0 bases from V and 3 bases from J, with 12 bases between. CDR1 is SGHRS, CDR2 YFSETQ, per germline. This CDR3 spans 15 amino acids. Here the CDR3 DNA reads TGCGCCAGCAGCTTGGACAGGGTCGGGCACACTGAAGCTTTCTTT. This encodes CASSLDRVGHTEAFF.

The rearrangement uses TRBV9 and TRBJ1-1, with 7 bases aligning to TRBD1. The junction had 8 bases not matched to a gene; V was cut back by 5 bases and J by 7 bases. CDR3 length: 13 amino acids. Germline CDR1 and CDR2: SGDLS and YYNGEE. The CDR3 sequence: CASRDLGTDEAFF. CDR3 nucleotide sequence: TGTGCCAGCAGGGACCTGGGGACAGATGAAGCTTTCTTT. Full variable domain (missing parts from reference TRBV9 and TRBJ1-1): DSGVTQTPKHLITATGQRVTLRCSPRSGDLSVYWYQQSLDQGLQFLIQYYNGEERAKGNILERFSAQQFPDLHSELNLSSLELGDSALYFCASRDLGTDEAFFGQGTRLTVV.

This clone was counted a few times. The genes are TRBV11-2 and TRBJ1-1; 7 nucleotides match TRBD1. Germline V gene sequence: CDR1 SGHAT, CDR2 FQNNGV. The CDR3 loop spans 14 amino acids. The J segment lost 11 bases and the V segment lost 5 bases, leaving 14 bases of the junction unmatched. CDR3 protein: CASSPGGGTAMAFF. CDR3 bases: TGTGCCAGCAGCCCCGGGGGGGGGACAGCTATGGCTTTCTTT.

This clone appeared once. V is TRBV2 and J is TRBJ2-1, with TRBD1 matching 7 bases. Germline CDR1 reads SNHLY; CDR2 reads FYNNEI. Trimming cost V 7 bases and J 4 bases; bases outside gene matches: 7. CDR3 size: 14 residues. The CDR3 region has the DNA TGTGCCAGCAAAGACAGGGCCCGGTACAATGAGCAGTTCTTC. Its translation is CASKDRARYNEQFF. Looking up the rest from reference TRBV2 and TRBJ2-1 gives the full variable domain: EPEVTQTPSHQVTQMGQEVILRCVPISNHLYFYWYRQILGQKVEFLVSFYNNEISEKSEIFDDQFSVERPDGSNFTLKIRSTKLEDSAMYFCASKDRARYNEQFFGPGTRLTVL.

This clone came up a few times. The CDR3 loop reads CATTSGRGNQPQHF. CDR3 sequence (DNA): TGTGCCACAACATCTGGCAGGGGGAATCAGCCCCAGCATTTT. The J gene is TRBJ1-5, the V gene TRBV19, with TRBD1 matching over 7 bases. V lost 10 bases to trimming and J lost 4 bases; unmatched junction nucleotides: 10. Per germline, CDR1 LNHDA and CDR2 SQIVND (reference sequence). The CDR3 is 14 residues long. The full variable domain, in which reference TRBV19 and TRBJ1-5 provide the parts outside the CDR3, is DGGITQSPKYLFRKEGQNVTLSCEQNLNHDAMYWYRQDPGQGLRLIYYSQIVNDFQKGDIAEGYSVSREKKESFPLTVTSAQKNPTAFYLCATTSGRGNQPQHFGDGTRLSIL.

V is TRBV18 and J is TRBJ1-1; TRBD1 matches at 7 bases. CDR3 length equals 12 residues. Germline CDR1 KGHSH, CDR2 LQKENI. The junction had 5 bases not matched to a gene; V was cut back by 3 bases and J by 10 bases. The CDR3 region has the DNA TGTGCCAGCTCACCGGCTACAGGGGCAGCTTTCTTT. Translation gives CASSPATGAAFF.

This chain joins TRBV2 and TRBJ2-3, with 9 positions matching TRBD2. J gave up 7 bases and V 7 bases, and 12 bases lay outside the gene matches. Germline V gene sequence: CDR1 SNHLY, CDR2 FYNNEI. The CDR3 runs to 15 residues. CDR3: CASKGRGGGAYTQYF. CDR3 bases: TGTGCCAGCAAAGGTCGAGGCGGGGGGGCTTATACGCAGTATTTT.

In regard to this clone: The junction departs from the called germline gene at one end, perhaps through a read error. The chain links TRBV7-9 to TRBJ2-7; 7 bases match TRBD1. Germline assignment: CDR1 SEHNR and CDR2 FQNEAQ (reference sequence). This CDR3 has 13 amino acids. The CDR3 spells CASTPTGQPATDF. CDR3 DNA: TGTGCCAGCACCCCGACGGGACAGCCAGCCACGGACTTC.

The chain couples TRBV19 to TRBJ2-7, with TRBD1 matching over 9 bases. CDR3 length equals 14 residues. The trim removed 7 bases at V and 3 bases at J, leaving 7 bases unmatched. Germline-derived CDR1 and CDR2 are LNHDA and SQIVND (reference sequence). CDR3 residues: CASTPGQGGYEQYF. The CDR3 DNA reads as TGTGCCAGTACCCCGGGACAGGGAGGCTACGAGCAGTACTTC.

The chain has TRBV15 and TRBJ1-2; 9 bases fit TRBD1. This CDR3 contains 16 residues. V dropped 4 bases and J dropped 3; count of bases not matched to a gene: 9. The germline V gene encodes CDR1 LNHNV and CDR2 YYDKDF (reference sequence). The CDR3 protein is CATSKPGQGDDYGYTF. The CDR3 region has the DNA TGTGCCACCAGCAAACCGGGACAGGGAGATGACTATGGCTACACCTTC.

The chain combines TRBV4-1 with TRBJ2-7, with a possible D match to TRBD2 (5 bases). CDR1 and CDR2 (germline): MGHRA, YSYEKL. With 5 bases removed from V and 4 bases from J, the gap between germline ends came to 18 bases. The CDR3 sequence is 15 residues long. This CDR3 reads CASSVTGDYRYEQYF. The CDR3 DNA is TGCGCCAGCAGCGTAACCGGGGATTATCGGTACGAGCAGTACTTC.

The V call is TRBV27, the J call TRBJ2-7; D may be TRBD1 (7 bases). V was clipped by 6 bases and J by 7 bases, with 10 bases between them. Germline loops: CDR1 MNHEY, CDR2 SMNVEV (reference sequence). CDR3 size: 11 residues. In DNA form, the CDR3 reads TGTGCCAGCAGACAGGGGAGGGAGCAGTACTTC. Encoded protein: CASRQGREQYF.

The chain links TRBV7-8 to TRBJ1-1; D not certain. V lost 2 bases and J 2 bases, leaving 9 bases between the germline ends. From germline, CDR1 is SGHVS and CDR2 FQNEAQ. The CDR3 covers 14 residues. The DNA of the CDR3 is TGTGCCAGCAGCTTAATTGCGGGAAACACTGAAGCTTTCTTT. This codes for CASSLIAGNTEAFF. The full variable domain, its missing parts supplied by reference TRBV7-8 and TRBJ1-1, is GAGVSQSPRYKVAKRGQDVALRCDPISGHVSLFWYQQALGQGPEFLTYFQNEAQLDKSGLPSDRFFAERPEGSVSTLKIQRTQQEDSAVYLCASSLIAGNTEAFFGQGTRLTVV.

CDR3 bases: TGTGCCAGCAGTTTTGACAGGGGGCCTAGTCGTAAGGCGACCCAGTACTTC. It encodes CASSFDRGPSRKATQYF. V usage is TRBV28 and J usage is TRBJ2-5, with 10 bases fitting TRBD1. The germline V gene encodes CDR1 MDHEN and CDR2 SYDVKM. The CDR3 consists of 17 residues. V shed 3 bases and J 7 bases; nucleotides not matched to a gene: 14.

Concerning this clone: The junction departs from germline at one end; a sequencing error may be responsible. CDR3 coding DNA: TGTGCCAGCAGCCTGATTGGGGGGGATGGCTACACTTTC. Amino acids: CASSLIGGDGYTF. The V gene is TRBV7-9, the J gene TRBJ1-2, with D perhaps matching TRBD1 (5 bases). This CDR3 spans 13 amino acids. Germline CDR1 SEHNR, CDR2 FQNEAQ (reference sequence).